The rows below give T cell receptor beta chains drawn from one sample of a study of memory CD4+ T cells and cytomegalovirus serostatus. Generated by immunoSEQ multiplex PCR, the TCRdb table keeps only in-frame clones and is missing some. The sample includes about 82,000 clones, 80% of them seen just once. Input material: memory CD4+ T cells from blood. Source of these receptors: an adult in good health and CMV-seronegative. Each CDR3 is given with its conserved first and last residue. Each record gives: D gene, V gene, clone size, J gene, CDR3 DNA, CDR3 protein. D genes are given only for firm matches. Some rows have no size entry. The others give once, few or many, or a class for an expanded clone.

d_call: TRBD1; v_call: TRBV29-1; clone_size: -; j_call: TRBJ1-5; cdr3_nt: TGCAGCGTGGGACAGGGTCGCAATCAGCCCCAGCATTTT; cdr3_aa: CSVGQGRNQPQHF
d_call: -; v_call: TRBV9; clone_size: -; j_call: TRBJ1-6; cdr3_nt: TGTGCCAGCAGCGCAGATGGGCTCTCTTTTTCACCCCTCCACTTT; cdr3_aa: CASSADGLSFSPLHF
d_call: -; v_call: TRBV4-2; clone_size: -; j_call: TRBJ2-7; cdr3_nt: TGTGCCAGCAGCCAAGATCCGTCCAGGGTCGACGAGCAGTACTTC; cdr3_aa: CASSQDPSRVDEQYF
d_call: -; v_call: TRBV18; clone_size: -; j_call: TRBJ1-2; cdr3_nt: TGTGCCAGCTCACCAGATGGCAGTTATGGCTACACCTTC; cdr3_aa: CASSPDGSYGYTF
d_call: TRBD2; v_call: TRBV19; clone_size: -; j_call: TRBJ2-7; cdr3_nt: TGTGCCAGTAGGGGTTGGACTAGCCACGAGCAGTACTTC; cdr3_aa: CASRGWTSHEQYF
d_call: -; v_call: TRBV4-2; clone_size: -; j_call: TRBJ1-5; cdr3_nt: TGTGCCAGCAGCCAAGCGGCGAACAGGAATCAGCCCCAGCATTTT; cdr3_aa: CASSQAANRNQPQHF
d_call: -; v_call: TRBV7-9; clone_size: -; j_call: TRBJ2-7; cdr3_nt: TGTGCTTCCAGCTTGGGCGGATTGACCTACGAGCAGTACTTC; cdr3_aa: CASSLGGLTYEQYF
d_call: TRBD1; v_call: TRBV2; clone_size: -; j_call: TRBJ1-5; cdr3_nt: TGTGCCAGCAGAAATGGACAGGGAAATAGAGGGCCCCAGCATTTT; cdr3_aa: CASRNGQGNRGPQHF
d_call: -; v_call: TRBV7-9; clone_size: -; j_call: TRBJ2-7; cdr3_nt: TGTGCCAGCAGCTTAGGACAGGTCTACGAGCAGTACTTC; cdr3_aa: CASSLGQVYEQYF
d_call: -; v_call: TRBV7-3; clone_size: -; j_call: TRBJ2-7; cdr3_nt: TGTGCCAGCAGCTCATCCGAGAGCTCCTACGAGCAGTACTTC; cdr3_aa: CASSSSESSYEQYF
d_call: TRBD1; v_call: TRBV6-1; clone_size: -; j_call: TRBJ2-1; cdr3_nt: TGTGCCAGCAGTGAAGCGTACAGGGGGCCTGAGCAGTTCTTC; cdr3_aa: CASSEAYRGPEQFF
d_call: -; v_call: TRBV6-5; clone_size: -; j_call: TRBJ1-6; cdr3_nt: TGTGCCAGCAGTTACTCCTATAATTCACCCCTCCACTTT; cdr3_aa: CASSYSYNSPLHF
d_call: -; v_call: TRBV30; clone_size: -; j_call: TRBJ1-4; cdr3_nt: TGTGCCTGGAGTGTAATTCAGGGTTTGAACGAAAAACTGTTTTTT; cdr3_aa: CAWSVIQGLNEKLFF
d_call: -; v_call: TRBV9; clone_size: -; j_call: TRBJ1-1; cdr3_nt: TGTGCCAGCAGCGTAGACAGTGCTAACACTGAAGCTTTCTTT; cdr3_aa: CASSVDSANTEAFF
d_call: -; v_call: TRBV9; clone_size: few; j_call: TRBJ1-1; cdr3_nt: TGTGCCAGCAGCTTACACAGGGTAGGGACTGAAGCTTTCTTT; cdr3_aa: CASSLHRVGTEAFF
d_call: TRBD2; v_call: TRBV19; clone_size: -; j_call: TRBJ2-5; cdr3_nt: TGTGCCAGTAGTAGTAGGCGGGAGGTCGAGACCCAGTACTTC; cdr3_aa: CASSSRREVETQYF
d_call: TRBD1; v_call: TRBV7-8; clone_size: -; j_call: TRBJ2-5; cdr3_nt: TGTGCCAGCAGCCTGATCAGGGGGCCGCAAGAGACCCAGTACTTC; cdr3_aa: CASSLIRGPQETQYF
d_call: TRBD2; v_call: TRBV10-3; clone_size: -; j_call: TRBJ2-5; cdr3_nt: TGTGCCACACTACTAGCGGGGGGAGAGACCCAGTACTTC; cdr3_aa: CATLLAGGETQYF
d_call: -; v_call: TRBV30; clone_size: few; j_call: TRBJ1-5; cdr3_nt: TGTGCCTGGAGTGTGAGAGAGGATCAGCCCCAGCATTTT; cdr3_aa: CAWSVREDQPQHF
d_call: -; v_call: TRBV7-9; clone_size: many; j_call: TRBJ1-2; cdr3_nt: TGTGCCAGCAGCTGGAGCCGGGCCCCAGACTATGGCTACACCTTC; cdr3_aa: CASSWSRAPDYGYTF
d_call: -; v_call: TRBV19; clone_size: -; j_call: TRBJ2-1; cdr3_nt: TGTGCCAGTAGTATCTTACTAGCTAGCTCCTACAATGAGCAGTTCTTC; cdr3_aa: CASSILLASSYNEQFF
d_call: TRBD1; v_call: TRBV28; clone_size: few; j_call: TRBJ2-5; cdr3_nt: TGTGCCAGCAGCGAAAAGAACTACAGGGGGCGAGGGGAGACCCAGTACTTC; cdr3_aa: CASSEKNYRGRGETQYF
d_call: -; v_call: TRBV6-1; clone_size: -; j_call: TRBJ1-5; cdr3_nt: TGTGCCAGCAGTGAATCGGGGCTAGGTCAGCCCCAGCATTTT; cdr3_aa: CASSESGLGQPQHF
d_call: TRBD1; v_call: TRBV5-6; clone_size: -; j_call: TRBJ1-2; cdr3_nt: TGTGCCAGCAGCGGGGTGACAGGGGGGTACGGCTACACCTTC; cdr3_aa: CASSGVTGGYGYTF
d_call: TRBD1; v_call: TRBV6-5; clone_size: -; j_call: TRBJ2-7; cdr3_nt: TGTGCCAGCAGTTACACTACAGGGGGAGGAACCTACGAGCAGTACTTC; cdr3_aa: CASSYTTGGGTYEQYF
d_call: TRBD1; v_call: TRBV5-1; clone_size: -; j_call: TRBJ2-3; cdr3_nt: TGCGCCAGCGGGACAGGTGGCACAGATACGCAGTATTTT; cdr3_aa: CASGTGGTDTQYF
d_call: -; v_call: TRBV11-2; clone_size: once; j_call: TRBJ1-1; cdr3_nt: TGTGCCAGCAGCTTAGAGCGGCAGCGTGAAGCTTTCTTT; cdr3_aa: CASSLERQREAFF
d_call: -; v_call: TRBV25-1; clone_size: -; j_call: TRBJ2-4; cdr3_nt: TGTGCCAGCAAACCACCTCGGGGGGCCGGGGCCAAAAACATTCAGTACTTC; cdr3_aa: CASKPPRGAGAKNIQYF
d_call: -; v_call: TRBV9; clone_size: -; j_call: TRBJ2-1; cdr3_nt: TGTGCCAGCAGCGTAAATGAGGGCGGGGTGGGTAATGAGCAGTTCTTC; cdr3_aa: CASSVNEGGVGNEQFF
d_call: -; v_call: TRBV28; clone_size: few; j_call: TRBJ1-1; cdr3_nt: TGTGCCAGCAGTTTGGTCTTCGGGCACTACGGAGCTGAAGCTTTCTTT; cdr3_aa: CASSLVFGHYGAEAFF
d_call: -; v_call: TRBV5-1; clone_size: -; j_call: TRBJ1-3; cdr3_nt: TGCGCCAGCAGCAACAGCGGACCGCTCTCTGGAAACACCATATATTTT; cdr3_aa: CASSNSGPLSGNTIYF
d_call: TRBD2; v_call: TRBV6-5; clone_size: -; j_call: TRBJ2-7; cdr3_nt: TGTGCCAGCAGTTACGGGGCTAGCGGGGACTCCTACGAGCAGTACTTC; cdr3_aa: CASSYGASGDSYEQYF
d_call: -; v_call: TRBV11-3; clone_size: -; j_call: TRBJ2-2; cdr3_nt: TGTGCCAGCAGCTTAGGGACCGGGACTGGCCGCTCGAACACCGGGGAGCTGTTTTTT; cdr3_aa: CASSLGTGTGRSNTGELFF
d_call: TRBD1; v_call: TRBV29-1; clone_size: -; j_call: TRBJ2-3; cdr3_nt: TGCAGCGGAACAGGGGTTTTAGTCACAGATACGCAGTATTTT; cdr3_aa: CSGTGVLVTDTQYF
d_call: TRBD1; v_call: TRBV5-1; clone_size: -; j_call: TRBJ1-2; cdr3_nt: TGCGCCAGCAGCCCCGGACAGGGGCGAGGGAGCTTCTATGGCTACACCTTC; cdr3_aa: CASSPGQGRGSFYGYTF
d_call: -; v_call: TRBV6-5; clone_size: -; j_call: TRBJ2-1; cdr3_nt: TGTGCCAGCAGTAGGGGACTGGCTGGCTACAATGAGCAGTTCTTC; cdr3_aa: CASSRGLAGYNEQFF
d_call: TRBD1; v_call: TRBV18; clone_size: -; j_call: TRBJ1-2; cdr3_nt: TGTGCCAGCTCATTGGACAGGGTTGATGGCTACACCTTC; cdr3_aa: CASSLDRVDGYTF
d_call: -; v_call: TRBV2; clone_size: once; j_call: TRBJ2-7; cdr3_nt: TGTGCCAGCAGAAGGGGCAGGGGTATCTACGAGCAGTACTTC; cdr3_aa: CASRRGRGIYEQYF
d_call: -; v_call: TRBV30; clone_size: few; j_call: TRBJ1-2; cdr3_nt: TGTGCCTGGAGTGTCCCCGTGACAGGAGGATACTATGGCTACACCTTC; cdr3_aa: CAWSVPVTGGYYGYTF